Shown below are 2 T cell receptor beta chains from a single sample sequenced in a study of T cells after yellow fever vaccination. TCRdb reprocessed the 5' RACE reads via MiXCR and lists one record per CDR3 protein. This sample has approximately 550,000 distinct CDR3 sequences, with over 15% found just once. The specimen comprised PBMCs, sampled 15 days after the yellow fever booster vaccination. Every receptor here comes from a man between 25 and 39 years old who received the YFV17D yellow fever vaccine.

This clonotype was seen more than once but under ten times. The V call is TRBV27, the J call TRBJ2-5, with D perhaps assigned TRBD1 or TRBD2 (6 bases each). The CDR3 contains 16 residues. With 8 bases removed from V and 2 bases from J, the gap between germline ends came to 21 bases. Germline lookup yields CDR1 MNHEY and CDR2 SMNVEV (reference sequence). This chain's CDR3 is CASQRGAGPLQETQYF. CDR3 bases: TGTGCCAGCCAGAGGGGGGCAGGGCCCCTTCAAGAGACCCAGTACTTC.

The CDR3 DNA sequence: TGTGCCAGCAGTTACCGACAGGGTGGTCAGTATTTT. Translating gives CASSYRQGGQYF. The V call is TRBV6-5, the J call TRBJ2-3, with 7 bases that match TRBD1. Trimming at V came to 2 bases and at J to 12 bases, leaving 5 bases not matched to a gene. The CDR3 covers 12 residues. Germline V gene data show CDR1 as MNHEY and CDR2 as SVGAGI.